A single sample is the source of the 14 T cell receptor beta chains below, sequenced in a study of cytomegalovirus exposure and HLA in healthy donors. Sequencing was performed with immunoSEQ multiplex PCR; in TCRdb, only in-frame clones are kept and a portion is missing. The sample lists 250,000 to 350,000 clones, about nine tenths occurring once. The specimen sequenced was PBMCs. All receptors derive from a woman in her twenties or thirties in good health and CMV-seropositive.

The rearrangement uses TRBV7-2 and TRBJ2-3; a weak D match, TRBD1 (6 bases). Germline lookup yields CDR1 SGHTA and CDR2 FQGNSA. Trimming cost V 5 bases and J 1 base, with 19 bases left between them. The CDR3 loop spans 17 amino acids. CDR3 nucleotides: TGTGCCAGCAGCCGCGGCTACAGGGATAAAGGCACAGATACGCAGTATTTT. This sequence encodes CASSRGYRDKGTDTQYF.

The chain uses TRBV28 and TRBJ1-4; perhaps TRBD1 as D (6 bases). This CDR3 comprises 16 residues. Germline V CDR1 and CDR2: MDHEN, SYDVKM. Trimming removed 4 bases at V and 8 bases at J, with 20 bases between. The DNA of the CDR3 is TGTGCCAGCAGTTCCCCGGGGGCAGGCCGTGCGGAAAAACTGTTTTTT. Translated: CASSSPGAGRAEKLFF.

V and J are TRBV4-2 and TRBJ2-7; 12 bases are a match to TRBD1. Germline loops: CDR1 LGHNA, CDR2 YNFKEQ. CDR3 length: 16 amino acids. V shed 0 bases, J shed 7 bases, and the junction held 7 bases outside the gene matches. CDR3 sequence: CASSQDWDRGLGEQYF. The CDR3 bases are TGTGCCAGCAGCCAAGATTGGGACAGGGGGCTGGGAGAGCAGTACTTC.

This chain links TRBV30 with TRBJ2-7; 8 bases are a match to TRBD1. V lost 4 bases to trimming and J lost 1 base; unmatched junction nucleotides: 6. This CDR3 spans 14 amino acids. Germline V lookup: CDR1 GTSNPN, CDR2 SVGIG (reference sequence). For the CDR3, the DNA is TGTGCCTGGATTAAGACAGGGGCTTCCTACGAGCAGTACTTC. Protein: CAWIKTGASYEQYF. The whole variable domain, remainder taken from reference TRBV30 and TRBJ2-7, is SQTIHQWPATLVQPVGSPLSLECTVEGTSNPNLYWYRQAAGRGLQLLFYSVGIGQISSEVPQNLSASRPQDRQFILSSKKLLLSDSGFYLCAWIKTGASYEQYFGPGTRLTVT.

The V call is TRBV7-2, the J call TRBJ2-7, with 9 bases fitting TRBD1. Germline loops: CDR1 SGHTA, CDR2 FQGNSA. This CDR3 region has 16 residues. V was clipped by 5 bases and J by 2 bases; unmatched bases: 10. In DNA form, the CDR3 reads TGTGCCAGCAGCAGGCCCCGCCGACAGGGGGCCTACGAGCAGTACTTC. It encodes CASSRPRRQGAYEQYF.

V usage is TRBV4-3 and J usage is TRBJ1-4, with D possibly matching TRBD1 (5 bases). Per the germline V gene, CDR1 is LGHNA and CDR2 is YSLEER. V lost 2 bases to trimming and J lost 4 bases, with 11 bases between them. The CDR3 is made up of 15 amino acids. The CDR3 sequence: CASSQNAGFNEKLFF. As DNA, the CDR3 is TGCGCCAGCAGCCAAAATGCAGGGTTTAATGAAAAACTGTTTTTT.

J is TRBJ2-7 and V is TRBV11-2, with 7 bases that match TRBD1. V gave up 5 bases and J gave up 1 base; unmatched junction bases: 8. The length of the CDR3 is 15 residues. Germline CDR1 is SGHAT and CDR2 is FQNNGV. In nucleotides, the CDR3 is TGTGCCAGCAGCCTGGGACAGTCGATTTCCTACGAGCAGTACTTC. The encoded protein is CASSLGQSISYEQYF.

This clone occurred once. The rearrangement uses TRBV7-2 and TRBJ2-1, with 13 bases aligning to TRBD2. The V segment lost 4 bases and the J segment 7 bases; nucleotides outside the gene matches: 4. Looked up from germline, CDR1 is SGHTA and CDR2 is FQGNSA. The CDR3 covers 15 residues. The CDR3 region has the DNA TGTGCCAGCAGCTCCCCGGGACTAGCGGGGAATGAGCAGTTCTTC. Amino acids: CASSSPGLAGNEQFF.

For the CDR3, the DNA is TGTGCCAGCAGTCTCGGAGGGAGGGAGACCCAGTACTTC. Amino acids: CASSLGGRETQYF. This rearrangement joins TRBV6-5 to TRBJ2-5; the D gene is possibly TRBD2 (6 bases). The CDR3 runs to 13 residues. CDR1 and CDR2 from the germline V gene are MNHEY and SVGAGI. Trimming pared 5 bases from V and 5 bases from J, leaving 12 bases between.

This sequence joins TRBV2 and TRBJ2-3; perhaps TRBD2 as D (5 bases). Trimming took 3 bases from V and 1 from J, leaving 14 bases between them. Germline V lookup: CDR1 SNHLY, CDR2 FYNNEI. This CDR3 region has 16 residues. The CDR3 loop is CASSDRASGRTDTQYF. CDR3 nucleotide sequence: TGTGCCAGCAGTGATCGGGCCAGCGGTCGCACAGATACGCAGTATTTT. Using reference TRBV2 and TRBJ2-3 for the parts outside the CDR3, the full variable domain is EPEVTQTPSHQVTQMGQEVILRCVPISNHLYFYWYRQILGQKVEFLVSFYNNEISEKSEIFDDQFSVERPDGSNFTLKIRSTKLEDSAMYFCASSDRASGRTDTQYFGPGTRLTVL.

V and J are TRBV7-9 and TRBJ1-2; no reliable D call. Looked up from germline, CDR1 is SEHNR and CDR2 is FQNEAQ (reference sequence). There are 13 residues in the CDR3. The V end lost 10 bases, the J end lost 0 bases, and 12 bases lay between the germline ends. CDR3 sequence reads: CATSSSTNYGYTF. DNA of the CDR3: TGTGCCACGTCGAGCAGTACTAACTATGGCTACACCTTC. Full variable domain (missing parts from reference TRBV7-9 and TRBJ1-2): DTGVSQNPRHKITKRGQNVTFRCDPISEHNRLYWYRQTLGQGPEFLTYFQNEAQLEKSRLLSDRFSAERPKGSFSTLEIQRTEQGDSAMYLCATSSSTNYGYTFGSGTRLTVV.

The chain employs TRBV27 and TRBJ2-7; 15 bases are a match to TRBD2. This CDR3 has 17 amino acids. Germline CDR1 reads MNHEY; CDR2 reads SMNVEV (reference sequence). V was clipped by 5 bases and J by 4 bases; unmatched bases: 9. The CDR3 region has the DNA TGTGCCAGCAGTCTCGGGACTAGCGGGAGGCTTTTTTACGAGCAGTACTTC. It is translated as CASSLGTSGRLFYEQYF.

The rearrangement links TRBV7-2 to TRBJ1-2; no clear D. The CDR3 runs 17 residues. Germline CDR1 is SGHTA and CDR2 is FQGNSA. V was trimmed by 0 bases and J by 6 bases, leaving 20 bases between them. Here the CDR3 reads CASSLADFWEGLDGYTF. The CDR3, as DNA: TGTGCCAGCAGCTTAGCGGATTTTTGGGAGGGTTTGGATGGCTACACCTTC.

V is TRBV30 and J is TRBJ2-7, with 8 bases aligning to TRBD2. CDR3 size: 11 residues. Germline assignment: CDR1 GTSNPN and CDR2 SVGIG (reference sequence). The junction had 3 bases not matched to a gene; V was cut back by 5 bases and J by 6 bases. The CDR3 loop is CAWSRGGEQYF. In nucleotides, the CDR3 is TGTGCCTGGTCCCGGGGGGGCGAGCAGTACTTC.